What follows is one T cell receptor beta chain and its context. Measured with immunoSEQ multiplex PCR; TCRdb has only the in-frame clones, and not every one. The sample records about 180,000 clones, about 86% being singletons. This sample stems from a study of blood T cell repertoires in COVID-19. Germline CDR1 reads MNHEY; CDR2 reads SVGEGT. This CDR3 spans 15 amino acids. Losses at the gene ends were 8 bases for V and 1 base for J; bases not matched to a gene: 10. The sequencing input was peripheral blood. This sequence joins TRBV6-2 or TRBV6-3 and TRBJ1-2, with 7 bases fitting TRBD1. This clonotype was obtained from a man between 65 and 85 years old with active or convalescent COVID-19. The CDR3 DNA reads TGTGCCAGCGGTTCTACGGGGACAGATAACTATGGCTACACCTTC. Translating it yields CASGSTGTDNYGYTF.